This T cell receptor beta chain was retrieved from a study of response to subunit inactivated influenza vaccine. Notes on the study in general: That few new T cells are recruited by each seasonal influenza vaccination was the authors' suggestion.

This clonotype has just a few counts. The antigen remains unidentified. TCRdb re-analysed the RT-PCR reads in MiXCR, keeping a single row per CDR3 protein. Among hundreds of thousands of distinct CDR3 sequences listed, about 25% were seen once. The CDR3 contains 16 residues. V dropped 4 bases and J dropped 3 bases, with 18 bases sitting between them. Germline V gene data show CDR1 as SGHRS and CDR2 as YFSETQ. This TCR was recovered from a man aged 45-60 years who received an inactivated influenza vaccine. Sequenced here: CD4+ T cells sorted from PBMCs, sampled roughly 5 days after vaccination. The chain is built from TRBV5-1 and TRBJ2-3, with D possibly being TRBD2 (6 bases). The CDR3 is CASSKEASVRTDTQYF. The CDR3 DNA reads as TGCGCCAGCAGCAAGGAGGCTAGCGTTAGGACAGATACGCAGTATTTT.